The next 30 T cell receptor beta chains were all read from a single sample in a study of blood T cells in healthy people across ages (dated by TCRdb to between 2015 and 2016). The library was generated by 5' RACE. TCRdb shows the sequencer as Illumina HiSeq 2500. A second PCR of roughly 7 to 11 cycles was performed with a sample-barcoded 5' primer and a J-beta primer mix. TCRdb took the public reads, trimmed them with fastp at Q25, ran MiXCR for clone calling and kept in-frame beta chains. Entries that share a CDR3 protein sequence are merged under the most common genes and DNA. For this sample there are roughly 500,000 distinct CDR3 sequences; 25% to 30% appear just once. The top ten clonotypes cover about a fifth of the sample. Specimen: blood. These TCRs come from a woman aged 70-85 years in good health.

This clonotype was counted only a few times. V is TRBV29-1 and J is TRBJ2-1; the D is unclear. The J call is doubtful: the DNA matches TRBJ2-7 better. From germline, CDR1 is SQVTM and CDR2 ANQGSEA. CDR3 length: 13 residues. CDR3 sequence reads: CSVERTARDEQYF. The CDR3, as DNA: TGCAGCGTTGAAAGGACCGCACGGGACGAGCAGTACTTC.

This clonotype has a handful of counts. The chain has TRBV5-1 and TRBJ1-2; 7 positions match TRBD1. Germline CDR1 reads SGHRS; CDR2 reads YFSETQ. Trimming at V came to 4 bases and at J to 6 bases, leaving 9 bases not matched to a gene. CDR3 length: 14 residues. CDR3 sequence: CASSNDRAGDGYTF. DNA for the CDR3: TGCGCCAGCAGCAACGACAGGGCTGGGGATGGCTACACCTTC.

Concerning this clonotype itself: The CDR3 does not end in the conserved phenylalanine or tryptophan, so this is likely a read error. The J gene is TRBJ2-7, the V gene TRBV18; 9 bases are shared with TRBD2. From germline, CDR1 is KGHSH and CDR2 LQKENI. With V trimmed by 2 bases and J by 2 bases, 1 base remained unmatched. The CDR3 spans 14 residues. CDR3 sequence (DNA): TGTGCCAGCTCACCAAGCGGGGGGACCTACGAGCAGTACCTC. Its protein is CASSPSGGTYEQYL.

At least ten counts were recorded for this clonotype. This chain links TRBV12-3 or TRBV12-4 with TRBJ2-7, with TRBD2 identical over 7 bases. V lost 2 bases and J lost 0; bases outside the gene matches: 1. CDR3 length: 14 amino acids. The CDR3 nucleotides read TGTGCCAGCAGTTTACCGGGGGGCTCCTACGAGCAGTACTTC. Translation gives CASSLPGGSYEQYF.

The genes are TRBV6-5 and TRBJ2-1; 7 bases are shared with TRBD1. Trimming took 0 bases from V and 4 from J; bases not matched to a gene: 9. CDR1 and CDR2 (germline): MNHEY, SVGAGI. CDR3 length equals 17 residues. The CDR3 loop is CASSYSFPGQSYNEQFF. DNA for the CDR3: TGTGCCAGCAGTTACTCGTTTCCGGGACAGTCTTACAATGAGCAGTTCTTC.

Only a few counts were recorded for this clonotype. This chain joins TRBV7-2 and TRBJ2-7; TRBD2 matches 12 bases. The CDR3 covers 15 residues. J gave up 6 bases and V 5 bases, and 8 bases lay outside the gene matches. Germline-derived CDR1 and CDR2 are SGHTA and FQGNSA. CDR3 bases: TGTGCCAGCAGCACCACTAGCGGGGGGTTCTCCGAGCAGTACTTC. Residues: CASSTTSGGFSEQYF.

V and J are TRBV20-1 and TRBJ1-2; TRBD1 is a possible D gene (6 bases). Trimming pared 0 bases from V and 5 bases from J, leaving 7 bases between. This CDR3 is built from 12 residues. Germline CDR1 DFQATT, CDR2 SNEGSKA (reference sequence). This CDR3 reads CSARDQGYGYTF. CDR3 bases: TGCAGTGCTAGAGATCAGGGGTATGGCTACACCTTC.

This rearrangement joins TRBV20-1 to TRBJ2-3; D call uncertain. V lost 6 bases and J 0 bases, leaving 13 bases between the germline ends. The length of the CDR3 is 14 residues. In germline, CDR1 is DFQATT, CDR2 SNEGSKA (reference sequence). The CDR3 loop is CSAQSGYSTDTQYF. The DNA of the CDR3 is TGCAGTGCCCAGTCCGGGTATAGCACAGATACGCAGTATTTT.

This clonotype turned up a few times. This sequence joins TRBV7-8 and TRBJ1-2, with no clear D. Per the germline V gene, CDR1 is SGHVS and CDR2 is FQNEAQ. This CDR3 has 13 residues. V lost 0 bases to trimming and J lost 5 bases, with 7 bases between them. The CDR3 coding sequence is TGTGCCAGCAGCTTAGCGTATGAGTATGGCTACACCTTC. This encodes CASSLAYEYGYTF.

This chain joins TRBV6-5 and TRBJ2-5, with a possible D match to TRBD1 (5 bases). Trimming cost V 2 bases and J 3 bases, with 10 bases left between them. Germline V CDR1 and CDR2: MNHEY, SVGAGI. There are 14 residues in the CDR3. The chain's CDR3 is CASSYIDSEETQYF. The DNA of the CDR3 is TGTGCCAGCAGTTACATCGACAGTGAAGAGACCCAGTACTTC.

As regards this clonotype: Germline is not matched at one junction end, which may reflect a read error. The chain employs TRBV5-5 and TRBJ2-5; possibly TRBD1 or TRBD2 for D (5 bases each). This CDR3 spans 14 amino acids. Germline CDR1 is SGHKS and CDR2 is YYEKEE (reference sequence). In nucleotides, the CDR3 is TGTGTCAGCAGCGGAGGACACCGTGGGGAGACCCAGTACTTC. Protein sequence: CVSSGGHRGETQYF.

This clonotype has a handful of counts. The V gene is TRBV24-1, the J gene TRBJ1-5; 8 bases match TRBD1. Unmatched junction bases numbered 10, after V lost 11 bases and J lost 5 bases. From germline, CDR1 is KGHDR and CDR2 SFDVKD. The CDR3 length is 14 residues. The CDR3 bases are TGTGCCAGTTCCGGGACAGGCACTTATCAGCCCCAGCATTTT. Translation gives CASSGTGTYQPQHF.

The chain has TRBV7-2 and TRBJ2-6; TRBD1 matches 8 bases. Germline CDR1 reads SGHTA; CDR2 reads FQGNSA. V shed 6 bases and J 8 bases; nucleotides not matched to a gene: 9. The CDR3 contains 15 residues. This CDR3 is CASRSPRTGPNVLTF. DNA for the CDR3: TGTGCCAGCAGGTCTCCCCGGACAGGGCCCAACGTCCTGACTTTC.

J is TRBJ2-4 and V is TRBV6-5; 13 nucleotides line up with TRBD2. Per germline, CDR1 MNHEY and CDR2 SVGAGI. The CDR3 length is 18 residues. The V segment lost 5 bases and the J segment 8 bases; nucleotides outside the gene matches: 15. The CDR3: CASSGFRLAGGRGDIQYF. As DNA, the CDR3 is TGTGCCAGCAGTGGCTTCCGACTAGCGGGGGGACGGGGGGACATTCAGTACTTC.

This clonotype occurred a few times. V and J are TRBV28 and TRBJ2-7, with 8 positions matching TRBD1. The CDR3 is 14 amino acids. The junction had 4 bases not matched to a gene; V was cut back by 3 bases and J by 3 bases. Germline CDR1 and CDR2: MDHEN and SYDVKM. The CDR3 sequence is CASSFKDRDYEQYF. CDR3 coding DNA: TGTGCCAGCAGTTTCAAGGACAGGGACTACGAGCAGTACTTC.

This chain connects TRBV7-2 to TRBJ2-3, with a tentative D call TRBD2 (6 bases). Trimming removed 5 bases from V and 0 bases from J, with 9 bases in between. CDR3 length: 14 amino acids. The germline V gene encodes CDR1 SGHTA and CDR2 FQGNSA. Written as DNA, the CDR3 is TGTGCCAGCAGCCCCCGGGGGAGCACAGATACGCAGTATTTT. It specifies CASSPRGSTDTQYF.

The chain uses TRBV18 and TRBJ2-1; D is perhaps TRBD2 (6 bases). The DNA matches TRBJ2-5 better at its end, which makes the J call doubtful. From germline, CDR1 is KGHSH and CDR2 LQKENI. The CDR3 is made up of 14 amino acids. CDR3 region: CASSPGTQRGTQYF. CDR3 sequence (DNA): TGTGCCAGCTCACCCGGGACTCAACGGGGGACCCAGTACTTC.

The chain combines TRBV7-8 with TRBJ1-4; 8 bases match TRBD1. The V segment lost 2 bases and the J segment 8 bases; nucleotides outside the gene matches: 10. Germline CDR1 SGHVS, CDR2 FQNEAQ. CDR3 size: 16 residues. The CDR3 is CASSLSARTGIEKLFF. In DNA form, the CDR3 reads TGTGCCAGCAGCTTATCCGCCCGGACAGGGATAGAAAAACTGTTTTTT.

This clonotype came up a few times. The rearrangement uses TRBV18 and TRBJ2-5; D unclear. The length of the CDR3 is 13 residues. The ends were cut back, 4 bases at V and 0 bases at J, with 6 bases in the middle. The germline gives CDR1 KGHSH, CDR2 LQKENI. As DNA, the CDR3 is TGTGCCAGCTCACGCCAGAACCAAGAGACCCAGTACTTC. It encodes CASSRQNQETQYF.

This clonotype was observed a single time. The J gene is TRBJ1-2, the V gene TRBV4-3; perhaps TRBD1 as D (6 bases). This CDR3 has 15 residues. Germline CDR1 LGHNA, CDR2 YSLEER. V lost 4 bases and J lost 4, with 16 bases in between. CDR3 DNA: TGCGCCAGCAGCCTCGTCCAGGGGACGGGCTATGGCTACACCTTC. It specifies CASSLVQGTGYGYTF.

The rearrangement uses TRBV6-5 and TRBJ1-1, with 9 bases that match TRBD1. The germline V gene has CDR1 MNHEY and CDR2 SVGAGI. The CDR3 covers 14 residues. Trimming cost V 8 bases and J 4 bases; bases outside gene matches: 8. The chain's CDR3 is CASRRTGEVTEAFF. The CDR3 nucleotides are TGTGCCAGCCGTAGGACAGGGGAAGTCACTGAAGCTTTCTTT.

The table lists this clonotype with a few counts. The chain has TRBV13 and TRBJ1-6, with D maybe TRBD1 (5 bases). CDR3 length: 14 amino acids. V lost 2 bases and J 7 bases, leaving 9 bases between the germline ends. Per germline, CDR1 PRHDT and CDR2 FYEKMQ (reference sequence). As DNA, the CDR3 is TGTGCCAGCAGCTTAACGGCAGGGAATTCACCCCTCCACTTT. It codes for CASSLTAGNSPLHF.

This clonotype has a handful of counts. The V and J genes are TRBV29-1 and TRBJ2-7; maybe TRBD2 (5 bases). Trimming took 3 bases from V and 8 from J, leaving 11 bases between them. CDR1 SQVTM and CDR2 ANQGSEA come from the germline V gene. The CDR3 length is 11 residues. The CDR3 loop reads CSVERADKQYF. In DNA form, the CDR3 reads TGCAGCGTTGAGCGGGCTGACAAGCAGTACTTC.

The CDR3 sequence: CASSSTGNHYGYTF. In DNA form, the CDR3 reads TGCGCCAGCAGCAGCACGGGGAACCACTATGGCTACACCTTC. The V and J genes are TRBV5-1 and TRBJ1-2; D call uncertain. The germline CDR1 and CDR2 sequences are SGHRS and YFSETQ. This CDR3 comprises 14 residues. The V end was cut by 4 bases, the J end by 3 bases, with 13 bases between.

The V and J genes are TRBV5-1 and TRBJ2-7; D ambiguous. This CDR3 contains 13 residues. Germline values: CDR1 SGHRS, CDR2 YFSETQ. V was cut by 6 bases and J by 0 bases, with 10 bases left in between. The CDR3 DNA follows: TGCGCCAGCAATCTAATGGGCTCCTACGAGCAGTACTTC. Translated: CASNLMGSYEQYF.

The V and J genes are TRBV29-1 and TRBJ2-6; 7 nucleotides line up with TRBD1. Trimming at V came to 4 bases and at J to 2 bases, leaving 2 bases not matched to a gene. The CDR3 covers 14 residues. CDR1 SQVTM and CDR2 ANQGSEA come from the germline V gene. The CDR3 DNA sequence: TGCAGCGTTGCACAGGGGACTGGGGCCAACGTCCTGACTTTC. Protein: CSVAQGTGANVLTF.

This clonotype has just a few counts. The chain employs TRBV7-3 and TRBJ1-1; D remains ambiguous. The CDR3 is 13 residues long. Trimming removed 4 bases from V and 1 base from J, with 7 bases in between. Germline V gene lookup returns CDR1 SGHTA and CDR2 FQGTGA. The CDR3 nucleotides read TGTGCCAGCAGCTCGTATTCGAACACTGAAGCTTTCTTT. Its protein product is CASSSYSNTEAFF. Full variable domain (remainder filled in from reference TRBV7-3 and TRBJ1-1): GAGVSQTPSNKVTEKGKYVELRCDPISGHTALYWYRQSLGQGPEFLIYFQGTGAADDSGLPNDRFFAVRPEGSVSTLKIQRTERGDSAVYLCASSSYSNTEAFFGQGTRLTVV.

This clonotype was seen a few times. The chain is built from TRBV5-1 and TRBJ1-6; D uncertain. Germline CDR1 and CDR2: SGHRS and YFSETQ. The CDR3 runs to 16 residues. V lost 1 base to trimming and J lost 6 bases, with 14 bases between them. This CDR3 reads CASSLSGEWGNSPLHF. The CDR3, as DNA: TGCGCCAGCAGCTTGTCCGGGGAATGGGGTAATTCACCCCTCCACTTT.

The DNA for the CDR3 is TGTGCCAGCAGCGTCGCCGGGTCCCTTCCCGTCTACGAGCAGTACTTC. It specifies CASSVAGSLPVYEQYF. The chain uses TRBV6-2 or TRBV6-3 and TRBJ2-7, with no clear D. Between the trimmed V and J ends, which lost 6 bases and 3 bases, there was a span of 21 bases. Germline CDR1 is MNHEY and CDR2 is SVGEGT. The length of the CDR3 is 16 residues.

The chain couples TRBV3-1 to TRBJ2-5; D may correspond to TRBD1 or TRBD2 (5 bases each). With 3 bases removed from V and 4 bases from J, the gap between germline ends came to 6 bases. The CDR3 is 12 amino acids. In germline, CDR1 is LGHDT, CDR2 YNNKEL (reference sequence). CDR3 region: CASSQGTETQYF. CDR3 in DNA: TGTGCCAGCAGCCAGGGGACAGAGACCCAGTACTTC.